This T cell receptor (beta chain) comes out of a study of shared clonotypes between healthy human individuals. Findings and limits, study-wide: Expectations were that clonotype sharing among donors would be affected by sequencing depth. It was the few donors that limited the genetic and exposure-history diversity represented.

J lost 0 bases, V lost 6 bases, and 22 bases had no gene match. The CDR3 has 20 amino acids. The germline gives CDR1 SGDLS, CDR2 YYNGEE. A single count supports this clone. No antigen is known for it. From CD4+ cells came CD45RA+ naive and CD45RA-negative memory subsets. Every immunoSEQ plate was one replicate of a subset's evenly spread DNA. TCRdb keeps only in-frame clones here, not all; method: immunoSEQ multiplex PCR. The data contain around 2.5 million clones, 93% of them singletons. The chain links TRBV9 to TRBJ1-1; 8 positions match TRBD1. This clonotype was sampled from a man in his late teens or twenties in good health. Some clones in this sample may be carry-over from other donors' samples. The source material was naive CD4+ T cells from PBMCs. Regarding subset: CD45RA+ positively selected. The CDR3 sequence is CASKPRHNRDRTCVNTEAFF. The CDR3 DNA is TGTGCCAGCAAACCGAGACACAACCGGGACAGGACATGTGTGAACACTGAAGCTTTCTTT.